This TCR beta chain was profiled in a study of shared clonotypes between healthy human individuals. Study summary: The cohort had two women and a few men, ages 18 to 49. Study-wide findings and caveats: Rarefaction showed sorted-subset sequencing was incomplete despite large depth.

J lost 7 bases, V lost 4 bases, and 14 bases had no gene match. The CDR3 runs 16 residues. Per germline, CDR1 SGHRS and CDR2 YFSETQ. As concerns this clone: Its target is not known.

Produced via immunoSEQ multiplex PCR; TCRdb's table is partial and in-frame only. The table has 1,500,000 or so clones, roughly 97% seen once. The chain carries TRBV5-1 and TRBJ1-5, with 7 bases lining up with TRBD1. The sequence derives from a man in his thirties or forties in good health. Sequencing was carried out using naive CD4+ T cells sorted from blood. Subset: CD45RA+ positively selected. Here the CDR3 reads CASSPRGGGTGQPQHF. As DNA, the CDR3 is TGCGCCAGCAGCCCCAGGGGAGGGGGCACGGGACAGCCCCAGCATTTT.